The 10 T cell receptor beta chains below were found in one sample sequenced in a study of cytomegalovirus exposure and HLA in healthy donors. Vbeta (60) and Jbeta (13) primers were used in the PCR. Here immunoSEQ multiplex PCR was the method, and the copy in TCRdb shows in-frame clones only, minus some. The repertoire holds roughly 140,000 clones, with around 79% as singletons. The specimen was PBMCs. The receptor set was obtained from a man between 18 and 35 years old in good health and CMV-seronegative.

The DNA for the CDR3 is TGTGCCAGCAGTTCCCTCTCTGGGGCCAACGTCCTGACTTTC. It yields the protein CASSSLSGANVLTF. This chain joins TRBV27 and TRBJ2-6; no firm D call. V was cut by 4 bases and J by 0 bases, with 4 bases left in between. CDR1 MNHEY and CDR2 SMNVEV come from the germline V gene (reference sequence). The CDR3 sequence is 14 residues long.

The chain employs TRBV10-2 and TRBJ2-7; 8 bases map to TRBD2. The CDR3 totals 15 residues. J gave up 3 bases and V 0 bases, and 4 bases lay outside the gene matches. From germline, CDR1 is WSHSY and CDR2 SAAADI. CDR3 in DNA: TGCGCCAGCAGTGAGTCGGAGCGGGGGTACTACGAGCAGTACTTC. It yields the protein CASSESERGYYEQYF.

The rearrangement links TRBV7-9 to TRBJ2-7, with 9 bases aligning to TRBD2. The CDR3 loop spans 15 amino acids. Trimming took 1 base from V and 3 from J; bases not matched to a gene: 4. Germline V lookup: CDR1 SEHNR, CDR2 FQNEAQ (reference sequence). The CDR3 nucleotides are TGTGCCAGCAGCTTAGGGGGTAGCGGGGGCTACGAGCAGTACTTC. Its protein is CASSLGGSGGYEQYF.

This clone was detected once. This CDR3 is CASSLYLGEGETQYF. For the CDR3, the DNA is TGTGCCAGCAGCTTATATCTGGGAGAAGGGGAGACCCAGTACTTC. This chain links TRBV7-9 with TRBJ2-5; D possibly corresponds to TRBD2 (5 bases). This CDR3 contains 15 residues. V was trimmed by 2 bases and J by 5 bases, leaving 15 bases between them. The germline CDR1 and CDR2 sequences are SEHNR and FQNEAQ (reference sequence).

This rearrangement joins TRBV28 to TRBJ2-7, with 12 bases aligning to TRBD1. This CDR3 has 17 residues. Germline trimming cut 10 bases from V and 2 bases from J; bases unmatched to any gene: 15. Germline-derived CDR1 and CDR2 are MDHEN and SYDVKM. CDR3 bases: TGTGCCATCGCGGGACAGGGGGCTGGTAGCGGAACCTACGAGCAGTACTTC. Protein product: CAIAGQGAGSGTYEQYF.

J is TRBJ2-7 and V is TRBV13, with D unclear. This CDR3 has 13 amino acids. The V gene's germline CDR1 is PRHDT and CDR2 FYEKMQ (reference sequence). Deletions cut 0 bases from V and 7 bases from J, with 10 bases between. The CDR3 nucleotides are TGTGCCAGCAGCTTAGGTCCCACGCGGGAGCAGTACTTC. Amino acids: CASSLGPTREQYF.

This chain uses TRBV4-1 with TRBJ2-7, with D possibly matching TRBD2 (6 bases). The length of the CDR3 is 16 residues. The V gene's germline CDR1 is MGHRA and CDR2 YSYEKL. Trimming removed 2 bases at V and 2 bases at J, with 16 bases between. In nucleotides, the CDR3 is TGCGCCAGCAGCCAAATCCGGGACTCGGTGACCTACGAGCAGTACTTC. Translation: CASSQIRDSVTYEQYF.

The chain employs TRBV5-1 and TRBJ2-4; weak D call: TRBD1 (6 bases). V was clipped by 3 bases and J by 0 bases, with 13 bases between them. This CDR3 comprises 16 residues. Germline V gene sequence: CDR1 SGHRS, CDR2 YFSETQ. The CDR3 spells CASSSSGHLAKNIQYF. The CDR3 DNA reads TGCGCCAGCAGCTCATCGGGACACTTAGCCAAAAACATTCAGTACTTC.

In its sample, this clone was seen a few times. This rearrangement joins TRBV4-3 to TRBJ2-6, with D possibly matching TRBD2 (5 bases). The CDR3 consists of 16 residues. Germline-derived CDR1 and CDR2 are LGHNA and YSLEER. Trimming cost V 2 bases and J 1 base, with 9 bases left between them. The CDR3 nucleotides are TGCGCCAGCAGCCAATTTAGGGAGTCTGGGGCCAACGTCCTGACTTTC. Protein: CASSQFRESGANVLTF.

The chain combines TRBV4-3 with TRBJ2-2, with 9 positions matching TRBD2. The CDR3 is 17 amino acids. CDR1 and CDR2 (germline): LGHNA, YSLEER. The trim removed 2 bases at V and 0 bases at J, leaving 4 bases unmatched. The CDR3: CASSQLGLATNTGELFF. The CDR3 bases are TGCGCCAGCAGCCAACTAGGACTAGCGACGAACACCGGGGAGCTGTTTTTT.